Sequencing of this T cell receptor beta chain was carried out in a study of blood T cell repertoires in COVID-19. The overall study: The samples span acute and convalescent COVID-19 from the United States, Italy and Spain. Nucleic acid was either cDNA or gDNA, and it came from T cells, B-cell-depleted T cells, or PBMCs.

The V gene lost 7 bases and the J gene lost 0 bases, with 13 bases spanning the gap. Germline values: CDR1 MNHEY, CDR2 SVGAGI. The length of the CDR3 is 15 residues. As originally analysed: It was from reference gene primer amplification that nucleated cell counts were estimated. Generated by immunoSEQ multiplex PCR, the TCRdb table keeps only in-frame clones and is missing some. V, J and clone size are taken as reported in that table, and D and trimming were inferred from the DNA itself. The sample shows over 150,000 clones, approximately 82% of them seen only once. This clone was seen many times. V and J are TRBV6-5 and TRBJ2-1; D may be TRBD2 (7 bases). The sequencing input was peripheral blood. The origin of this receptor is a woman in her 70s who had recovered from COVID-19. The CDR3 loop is CASMRGGSSYNEQFF. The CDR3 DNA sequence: TGTGCCAGCATGAGGGGGGGGAGCTCCTACAATGAGCAGTTCTTC.